These 13 T cell receptor beta chains originate from one sample sequenced in a study of vaccination and CD4 T cells after COVID-19. Sequence data for DNA of cultured CD4+ T cells were generated by the Oncomine TCR Beta short-read assay. Each CDR3 protein is one row after TCRdb ran MiXCR on the PCR reads. The sample shows 13,000 or so distinct CDR3 sequences, roughly 58% of them seen only once. The antigens for these receptors are not known. Treatment meaning: roughly 10-day PBMC culture with coronavirus spike peptide pools or control peptides (ViraFEST assay). This sample comprised cultured CD4+ T cells from blood, obtained after SARS-CoV-2 vaccination. These receptors were obtained from a human donor with COVID-19.

This sequence joins TRBV6-1 and TRBJ2-7; no firm D call. This CDR3 spans 14 amino acids. Germline lookup yields CDR1 MNHNS and CDR2 SASEGT. The V end lost 6 bases, the J end lost 3 bases, and 15 bases lay between the germline ends. This chain's CDR3 is CASSTPDGHYEQYF. CDR3 nucleotides: TGTGCCAGCAGCACCCCGGACGGCCACTACGAGCAGTACTTC.

The rearrangement joins TRBV30 to TRBJ1-2, with D unresolved. Germline assignment: CDR1 GTSNPN and CDR2 SVGIG (reference sequence). Trimming shortened V by 0 bases and J by 7 bases, and 12 bases separated the two germline ends. CDR3 length: 13 amino acids. In DNA form, the CDR3 reads TGTGCCTGGAGTGTACTAGGATCCGGTGGCTACACCTTC. The encoded protein is CAWSVLGSGGYTF. Full variable domain (remainder filled in from reference TRBV30 and TRBJ1-2): SQTIHQWPATLVQPVGSPLSLECTVEGTSNPNLYWYRQAAGRGLQLLFYSVGIGQISSEVPQNLSASRPQDRQFILSSKKLLLSDSGFYLCAWSVLGSGGYTFGSGTRLTVV.

This clonotype was counted between two and nine times. V usage is TRBV7-2 and J usage is TRBJ2-5, with 8 bases matching TRBD1. From germline, CDR1 is SGHTA and CDR2 FQGNSA. Trimming removed 3 bases from V and 0 bases from J; junction bases left unmatched: 3. The CDR3 runs 15 residues. CDR3 region: CASSLGTGNQETQYF. CDR3 DNA: TGTGCCAGCAGCTTGGGGACAGGCAACCAAGAGACCCAGTACTTC.

The chain has TRBV20-1 and TRBJ1-2; D perhaps matches TRBD1 (5 bases). This CDR3 has 15 amino acids. V was pared by 5 bases and J by 4 bases, with 20 bases between. Germline CDR1 DFQATT, CDR2 SNEGSKA (reference sequence). The CDR3 region is CSAYSTGQAIYGYTF. The CDR3, as DNA: TGCAGTGCTTATTCCACGGGGCAGGCCATCTATGGCTACACCTTC.

The J gene is TRBJ1-1, the V gene TRBV21-1; the table calls TRBD1, which could not be checked here. TRBV21-1 is a recognized pseudogene. There are 13 residues in the CDR3. The chain's CDR3 is CASNEGLNTEAFF. CDR3 in DNA: TGTGCCAGCAATGAGGGGCTGAACACTGAAGCTTTCTTT.

A single count supports this clonotype. The V and J genes are TRBV6-1 and TRBJ2-2; D gene unclear. The CDR3 sequence is 13 residues long. Germline assignment: CDR1 MNHNS and CDR2 SASEGT. V lost 7 bases to trimming and J lost 5 bases, with 11 bases between them. The CDR3 sequence is CASTISPTGELFF. The CDR3 nucleotides are TGTGCCAGCACGATCTCCCCAACCGGGGAGCTGTTTTTT.

This chain links TRBV5-6 with TRBJ2-4; no clear D. The CDR3 length is 14 residues. Trimming removed 4 bases from V and 1 base from J, with 9 bases in between. Germline CDR1 is SGHDT and CDR2 is YYEEEE. The CDR3 here is CASSTGSAKNIQYF. The CDR3 nucleotides are TGTGCCAGCAGCACGGGCAGCGCCAAAAACATTCAGTACTTC.

This chain joins TRBV7-2 and TRBJ2-7; TRBD1 matches 10 bases. Germline V gives CDR1 SGHTA, CDR2 FQGNSA. The CDR3 contains 13 residues. The ends lost 8 bases at V and 2 bases at J; junction bases unmatched: 3. CDR3 protein: CASGTGVTYEQYF. CDR3 sequence (DNA): TGTGCCAGCGGGACAGGGGTTACCTACGAGCAGTACTTC.

CDR3 nucleotide sequence: TGCAGCGTTGATGGTAATCAGGGGGCACACACAGATACGCAGTATTTT. It yields the protein CSVDGNQGAHTDTQYF. The rearrangement uses TRBV29-1 and TRBJ2-3; 8 bases fit TRBD1. Germline V gene data show CDR1 as SQVTM and CDR2 as ANQGSEA. J gave up 2 bases and V 3 bases, and 10 bases lay outside the gene matches. This CDR3 has 16 amino acids.

Remarks on this clonotype: One junction end disagrees with the germline gene, perhaps due to a read error. V is TRBV19 and J is TRBJ2-3, with D maybe TRBD1 (6 bases). This CDR3 comprises 13 residues. Per the germline V gene, CDR1 is LNHDA and CDR2 is SQIVND (reference sequence). CDR3: CANSIGGPDTQYF. The DNA of the CDR3 is TGTGCCAATAGTATAGGGGGACCAGATACGCAGTATTTT.

The chain employs TRBV7-2 and TRBJ2-5; D uncertain. CDR3 length: 15 residues. The germline V and J ends were trimmed by 7 bases and 4 bases, with 19 bases remaining between them. Germline CDR1 is SGHTA and CDR2 is FQGNSA. The DNA of the CDR3 is TGTGCCAGCACCCCCTCCGTTGGGGTTGGAGAGACCCAGTACTTC. Protein sequence: CASTPSVGVGETQYF.

This clonotype was counted a few times. The chain uses TRBV15 and TRBJ1-5, with D perhaps matching TRBD1 (6 bases). Per the germline V gene, CDR1 is LNHNV and CDR2 is YYDKDF (reference sequence). With 3 bases removed from V and 6 bases from J, the gap between germline ends came to 15 bases. This CDR3 is 15 amino acids long. CDR3 in DNA: TGTGCCACCAGCAGGAATACAGGGATTCTTCAGCCCCAGCATTTT. Translated, it gives CATSRNTGILQPQHF.

This chain connects TRBV5-8 to TRBJ1-1, with a possible D match to TRBD1 (6 bases). V lost 4 bases to trimming and J lost 12 bases, with 19 bases between them. Looked up from germline, CDR1 is SGHTS and CDR2 is YDEGEE. This CDR3 contains 13 residues. CDR3 sequence: CASSPTRGAGTFF. The CDR3 DNA sequence: TGTGCCAGCAGCCCCACCCGGGGGGCTGGGACTTTCTTT.